The clone carrying this T cell receptor (beta chain) was found once. What it recognizes is unknown. This sample is drawn from a study of vaccination effects on CD4 cells after COVID-19. Sequenced by immunoSEQ multiplex PCR; TCRdb stores in-frame clones only, minus some. There are 40,000 to 50,000 clones in the sample; around 79% occur only once, and approximately 28% lies in the top ten. With 4 bases clipped from V and 7 bases from J, the junction kept 10 bases outside the gene matches. CDR1 SGHNT and CDR2 YYREEE come from the germline V gene (reference sequence). The CDR3 covers 16 residues. Sequencing was preceded by expansion of antigen-specific CD4+ T cells with viral peptide pools in the ViraFEST assay. The authors isolated CD4+ T cells after nine to eleven days of culture. SARS-CoV-2 infection was confirmed by PCR in the person between March and December 2020.

J is TRBJ2-7 and V is TRBV5-4, with 14 bases that match TRBD2. Source: CD4+ T cells from PBMCs cultured with a peptide pool, taken before COVID-19 vaccination. This TCR came from a human donor who had a prior SARS-CoV-2 infection. The CDR3, as DNA: TGTGCCAGCAGCGGGGGACTAGCGGGAGAGAACGGGGAGCAGTACTTC. This gives the protein CASSGGLAGENGEQYF.